This T cell receptor beta chain came from a study of Ad26.COV2.S vaccination and SARS-CoV-2 variants. TCRdb's table, derived via immunoSEQ multiplex PCR, lists solely in-frame clones and lacks some. The sample holds 410,000 or so clones, around 92% seen once. Treatment: some 20 received Ad26.COV2.S at low or high dose, single or two shots; about 5 received placebo; per-sample allocation not given. Each sample was drawn 63 days after the first injection (of vaccine or placebo). The sample in question was peripheral blood, obtained in a trial of Ad26.COV2.S vaccine versus placebo. This TCR derives from a person between 18 and 65 years old who received the Ad26.COV2.S COVID-19 vaccine or a placebo.

CDR3 protein: CASSGGTFTQHF. As DNA, the CDR3 is TGTGCCAGCAGCGGCGGGACGTTTACCCAGCATTTT. The chain carries TRBV7-8 and TRBJ1-5, with D tentatively TRBD1 (5 bases). V was trimmed by 5 bases and J by 11 bases, leaving 13 bases between them. The germline V gene has CDR1 SGHVS and CDR2 FQNEAQ. The CDR3 loop spans 12 amino acids.